A selection of T cell receptor beta chains follows, all from one sample in a study of blood T cells in healthy people across ages. TCRdb reanalysed the 5' RACE reads using MiXCR and keeps one entry per CDR3 protein. The table includes over 500,000 distinct CDR3 sequences, 45% to 60% detected once. The sample was blood. These receptor sequences come from a woman of 80 years or more in good health. CDR3s include the opening cysteine and the closing phenylalanine or tryptophan. The order of the fields is D gene, CDR3 length, J gene, V gene, clone size, CDR3 DNA, CDR3 protein. D genes are given only for firm matches. Clone size is stated in some rows and not others, as once, few, many or a class when expanded.

TRBD1 14 TRBJ1-1 TRBV7-3 many TGTGCCAGCAGCTTAAGACAGGGAAGAACTGAAGCTTTCTTT CASSLRQGRTEAFF
- 13 TRBJ1-4 TRBV3-1 few TGTGCCAGCAGCCCTGGGGTCCAGGATAAGCTGTTTTTT CASSPGVQDKLFF
- 13 TRBJ2-7 TRBV12-3/TRBV12-4 - TGTGCCAGCGGGGGAGATATTTACAATGAGCAGTACTTC CASGGDIYNEQYF
- 13 TRBJ2-3 TRBV20-1 - TGCAGTGCTAGACAGGGAAACACAGATACGCAGTATTTT CSARQGNTDTQYF
- 15 TRBJ2-1 TRBV5-1 - TGCGCCAGCAGCTTGGGGGGGTCGTTAGCCAATGAGCAGTTCTTC CASSLGGSLANEQFF
TRBD1 20 TRBJ1-1 TRBV7-8 - TGTGCCAGCAGCGCCTATGGGGGAGGCAGGGGGGAATGGTCGGTGACTGAAGCTTTCTTT CASSAYGGGRGEWSVTEAFF
- 16 TRBJ1-2 TRBV29-1 - TGCAGCGTTGAAGATCTTCCGGGACGCGGGTTTCGGGGCTACACCTTC CSVEDLPGRGFRGYTF
TRBD2 16 TRBJ2-2 TRBV24-1 few TGTGCCACCAGTGATTCGCGCGGGAGAGTTACCGGGGAGCTGTTTTTT CATSDSRGRVTGELFF
- 15 TRBJ2-1 TRBV7-2 - TGTGCCAGCAGCACCACGGGACAAGCCTACAATGAGCAGTTCTTC CASSTTGQAYNEQFF
TRBD2 15 TRBJ2-7 TRBV2 once TGTGCCAGCACCCAAAGACTAGCGGGAAAGAATGAGCAGTACTTC CASTQRLAGKNEQYF
- 13 TRBJ2-3 TRBV9 - TGTGCCAGCAGCGTAGGGCCCCCCGATACGCAGTATTTT CASSVGPPDTQYF
TRBD1 15 TRBJ1-2 TRBV2 few TGTGCCAGCAGTGCTGGGACAGGGTTTGGTCATGGCTACACCTTC CASSAGTGFGHGYTF
- 12 TRBJ2-3 TRBV7-2 - TGTGCCAGCGGGGAATCCGGAGATACGCAGTATTTT CASGESGDTQYF
- 13 TRBJ1-6 TRBV20-1 many TGCAGTGCTAGAGATAGTGCGGGATCTCTCCTCCACTTT CSARDSAGSLLHF
- 12 TRBJ1-6 TRBV20-1 - TGCAGCGCTGGACTCCAGGATTCACCCCTCCACTTT CSAGLQDSPLHF
- 13 TRBJ2-1 TRBV10-3 many TGTGCCATCGGTGAGTTCTCGGTCAATGAGCAGTTCTTC CAIGEFSVNEQFF
- 14 TRBJ2-7 TRBV7-9 - TGTGCCAGCAGCTCCACTGGCTACAGGACCGAGCAGTACTTC CASSSTGYRTEQYF
- 15 TRBJ2-7 TRBV20-1 - TGCAGTGCTAGGGATTCCGGTACCCTCACCTACGAGCAGTACTTC CSARDSGTLTYEQYF
- 13 TRBJ1-5 TRBV7-3 - TGTGCCAGCAGCTTAGGCATTGGGGGGGCTCAGCATTTT CASSLGIGGAQHF
- 15 TRBJ2-7 TRBV7-8 - TGTGCCAGCAGCTTAAGAGGGGACATCTCCTACGAGCAGTACTTC CASSLRGDISYEQYF
- 15 TRBJ2-1 TRBV29-1 many TGCAGCGTGGGGGGTGGAGGGCGCTCCTACAATGAGCAGTTCTTC CSVGGGGRSYNEQFF
TRBD2 14 TRBJ2-7 TRBV13 once TGTGCCAGCAGCCGCCGCGGGGGGATTTACGAGCAGTACTTC CASSRRGGIYEQYF
- 13 TRBJ2-3 TRBV2 many TGTGCCAGCAGACAGGACAGTTCGAGTACGCAGTATTTT CASRQDSSSTQYF
- 14 TRBJ2-5 TRBV5-5 many TGTGCCAGTCCACAGGGAGGGCAGGGAGAGACCCAGTACTTC CASPQGGQGETQYF
TRBD2 14 TRBJ2-1 TRBV5-1 few TGCGCCAGCACGACTAGCGGAACCTACAATGAGCAGTTCTTC CASTTSGTYNEQFF
- 15 TRBJ2-2 TRBV10-3 - TGTGCCATCAAAGGGACCCCAGTAGCCGACGGGGAGCTGTTTTTT CAIKGTPVADGELFF
TRBD2 16 TRBJ2-2 TRBV4-3 - TGCGCCAGCAGCCAAGATCGACTAGCCGGGGGCGGGGAGCTGTTTTTT CASSQDRLAGGGELFF
TRBD2 15 TRBJ2-3 TRBV7-2 few TGTGCCAGCAGCCCATGGGGAGGGTCCACAGATACGCAGTATTTT CASSPWGGSTDTQYF
- 16 TRBJ1-6 TRBV4-1 many TGCGCCAGCAGCCAAGAAGGGTCGGGCGTAGGCTCACCCCTCCACTTT CASSQEGSGVGSPLHF
- 12 TRBJ2-7 TRBV24-1 - TGTGCCACCAGTGATTTGGGTGGCGAGCAGTACTTC CATSDLGGEQYF
- 15 TRBJ1-5 TRBV7-9 - TGTGCCAGCAGCTTAGGGGCGGCGGGCAATCAGCTCCAGCATTTT CASSLGAAGNQLQHF
- 17 TRBJ2-5 TRBV7-3 - TGTGCCAGCAGCTTAGGTGTCGCTAGAGGGTTCCAAGAGACCCAGTACTTC CASSLGVARGFQETQYF
- 13 TRBJ2-4 TRBV20-1 many TGCAGTGGAAAGTGGGAGGCCAAAAACATTCAGTACTTC CSGKWEAKNIQYF
- 14 TRBJ2-5 TRBV6-2/TRBV6-3 - TGTGCCAGCAGTCAAGACGGCTATCAAGAGACCCAGTACTTC CASSQDGYQETQYF
- 12 TRBJ2-1 TRBV29-1 many TGCAGCGTTGGGGGGTCCTACAATGAGCAGTTCTTC CSVGGSYNEQFF
- 13 TRBJ1-5 TRBV20-1 - TGCAGTGCTAGGGAACAGGGCCATCAGCCCCAGCATTTT CSAREQGHQPQHF
TRBD2 15 TRBJ2-1 TRBV28 - TGTGCCAGCAGTTCCCCGGGACTAGAGGGCGCTGAGCAGTTCTTC CASSSPGLEGAEQFF
- 15 TRBJ2-5 TRBV5-5 many TGTGCCAGCAGCTCCGACGGCCACTTCCAAGAGACCCAGTACTTC CASSSDGHFQETQYF
TRBD2 17 TRBJ2-1 TRBV6-6 - TGTGCCAGCAGTAGAGAGACTAGCGGGGGGGCCCACAATGAGCAGTTCTTC CASSRETSGGAHNEQFF
- 16 TRBJ2-7 TRBV10-3 few TGTGCCATCAGTGAGTCGGTCGGCGGGTCCTACAATGAGCAGTACTTC CAISESVGGSYNEQYF
- 14 TRBJ2-7 TRBV5-1 - TGCGCCAGCAGCCCCGGGACGGATTTCTACGAGCAGTACTTC CASSPGTDFYEQYF
- 14 TRBJ1-4 TRBV20-1 - TGCAGTGCTAGAGATGGGCGGGGCGGTGAAAAACTGTTTTTT CSARDGRGGEKLFF